This T cell receptor (beta chain) was identified during a study of patients and donors after allogeneic stem cell transplantation. TCRdb re-called the RT-PCR reads with MiXCR, one entry per CDR3 protein. The profile shows under 170,000 distinct CDR3 sequences, about a third of them singletons. The sequence derives from a human donor who was either an allogeneic HSCT recipient or a stem cell or donor lymphocyte infusion donor (not recorded which). It is not recorded whose cells these are; they may come from a transplant donor. Material for sequencing was blood, either unsorted or a sorted T cell fraction (not recorded which).

The CDR3 nucleotides are TGTGCCAGCCCGACAGGGGCCCTGAACACTGAAGCTTTCTTT. Protein sequence: CASPTGALNTEAFF. The rearrangement joins TRBV12-3 or TRBV12-4 to TRBJ1-1; 8 nucleotides match TRBD1. The CDR3 length is 14 residues. V dropped 8 bases and J dropped 0; count of bases not matched to a gene: 5.